In its sample, the clone carrying this TCR beta chain was seen a few times. The antigen is unknown. This sample stems from a study of T cells after yellow fever vaccination. The study's findings and limits: Researchers cautioned that FACS-sorted repertoires could harbor abundant clonotypes contaminating from the bulk population.

The CDR3 spans 15 residues. In germline, CDR1 is ENHRY, CDR2 SYGVKD. V lost 10 bases and J 0 bases, leaving 15 bases between the germline ends. TCRdb processed the 5' RACE reads anew with MiXCR; each CDR3 protein has one entry. The sample has 610,000 or so distinct CDR3 sequences; roughly 12% are singletons. The chain couples TRBV10-3 to TRBJ2-2, with unresolved D. The specimen comprised PBMCs, sampled on the day of the yellow fever booster vaccination. The clonotype comes from a man aged 30 to 45 who received the YFV17D yellow fever vaccine. The DNA for the CDR3 is TGTGCCACCACCCGTGGGGATTCGAACACCGGGGAGCTGTTTTTT. Translating it yields CATTRGDSNTGELFF.